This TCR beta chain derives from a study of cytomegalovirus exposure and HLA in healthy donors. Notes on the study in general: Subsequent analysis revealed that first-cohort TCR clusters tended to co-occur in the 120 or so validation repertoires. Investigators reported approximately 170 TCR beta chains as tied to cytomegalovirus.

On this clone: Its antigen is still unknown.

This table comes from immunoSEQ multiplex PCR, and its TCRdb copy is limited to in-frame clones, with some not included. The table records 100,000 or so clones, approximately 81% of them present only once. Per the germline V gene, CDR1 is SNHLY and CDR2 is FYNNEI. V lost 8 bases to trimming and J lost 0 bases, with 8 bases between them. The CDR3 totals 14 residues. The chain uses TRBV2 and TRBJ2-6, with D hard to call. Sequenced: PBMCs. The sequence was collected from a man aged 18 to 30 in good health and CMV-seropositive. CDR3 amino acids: CASAVLSGANVLTF. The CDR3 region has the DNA TGTGCCAGCGCGGTCCTCTCTGGGGCCAACGTCCTGACTTTC.